This TCR beta chain was sequenced in a study of blood T cells in healthy people across ages. Study findings and constraints: Diversity estimates from one million T cells were considered underestimates. Higher diversity, along with more naive CD4+ cells, distinguished long-lived donors from aged donors.

Next came a second PCR, run for 7 to 11 cycles, which used a sample-barcoded 5' primer along with a J-beta primer mix. A template-switch adaptor containing 12 random nucleotides labeled each cDNA molecule. TCRdb itself ran the 5' RACE reads through MiXCR, one entry per CDR3 protein. The sample consists of 1.5 million to 2 million distinct CDR3 sequences, about 50% of them appearing once. With respect to this clonotype: The antigen is unknown.

The CDR3 runs to 15 residues. V lost 5 bases, J lost 6 bases, and 11 bases stayed unmatched. The germline V gene encodes CDR1 SGHTA and CDR2 FQGNSA. This TCR was recovered from a woman between 40 and 55 years old in good health. This sequence joins TRBV7-2 and TRBJ1-2; TRBD1 matches at 8 bases. Sequencing was performed on blood. The CDR3 loop is CASSPRTGRSDGYTF. CDR3 nucleotides: TGTGCCAGCAGCCCGAGGACAGGGAGAAGTGATGGCTACACCTTC.